A selection of T cell receptor beta chains follows, all from one sample in a study of T cell responses to AZD1222 COVID-19 vaccine. Using immunoSEQ multiplex PCR, the repertoire was profiled, and TCRdb retains in-frame clones only, with some absent. This sample yields 85,000 to 110,000 clones, of which about nine tenths are seen a single time; roughly 44% belongs to the top ten. The sequencing here drew on peripheral blood, taken on day 0 of AZD1222 vaccination. The receptor source for this set is an adult in good health. The CDR3 runs from the conserved cysteine through the conserved F or W. A D gene is named only where the DNA matches it firmly. Size tells how often a clone was seen (once, few, many) or the class of an expanded clone, and some rows leave it out.

abundance	v_gene	j_gene	d_gene	CDR3nt	CDR3aa
-	TRBV10-3	TRBJ1-1	-	TGTGCCATCAGTGGGACAGTGGCTGAAGCTTTCTTT	CAISGTVAEAFF
-	TRBV19	TRBJ2-2	-	TGTGCCAGTAGTTCCTCGCTACTTGTCCCCGGGGAGCTGTTTTTT	CASSSSLLVPGELFF
-	TRBV29-1	TRBJ1-5	-	TGCAGCGCCCAAAGGGGGGCCGGTCAGCCCCAGCATTTT	CSAQRGAGQPQHF
few	TRBV27	TRBJ2-7	-	TGTGCCAGCAGTCTGGACCCTGGAAGCTCCTACGAGCAGTACTTC	CASSLDPGSSYEQYF
once	TRBV11-2	TRBJ2-5	-	TGTGCCAGCAGCTTAAAGAGGAGGGAGACCCAGTACTTC	CASSLKRRETQYF
-	TRBV11-1	TRBJ2-5	-	TGTGCCAGCAGCTTCAGTCTAGCAGAAGAGACCCAGTACTTC	CASSFSLAEETQYF
-	TRBV5-8	TRBJ1-3	-	TGTGCCAGCAGCCGCAGGCGCTCTGGAAACACCATATATTTT	CASSRRRSGNTIYF
-	TRBV6-2/TRBV6-3	TRBJ2-7	-	TGTGCCAGCAGTTACCAGGCTGATCCAGAACAGACATCCTACGAGCAGTACTTC	CASSYQADPEQTSYEQYF
-	TRBV5-1	TRBJ1-4	TRBD1	TGCGCCAGCAGCTCTACCGGGACAGGGGTGCCTTCAACTAATGAAAAACTGTTTTTT	CASSSTGTGVPSTNEKLFF
-	TRBV28	TRBJ1-3	-	TGTGCCAGCACCGGAGGGGGTTACTCTGGAAACACCATATATTTT	CASTGGGYSGNTIYF
once	TRBV15	TRBJ1-3	-	TGTGCCACCAGCCGGGACTTTTCTGGAAACACCATATATTTT	CATSRDFSGNTIYF
-	TRBV3-1/TRBV3-2	TRBJ1-4	TRBD1	TGTGCCAGCAGCCGCAGGGGGCAGATGGCTAATGAAAAACTGTTTTTT	CASSRRGQMANEKLFF
-	TRBV27	TRBJ2-2	-	TGTGCCAGCAGGGCTACCAGCACCGGGGAGCTGTTTTTT	CASRATSTGELFF
-	TRBV20-1	TRBJ1-2	-	TGCAGTGCCCTTGAGAGTCATGGCTACACCTTC	CSALESHGYTF
once	TRBV15	TRBJ1-2	-	TGTGCCACCAGCGCACCCTGGGGGGGCTACACCTTC	CATSAPWGGYTF
-	TRBV6-5	TRBJ1-6	TRBD1	TGTGCCAGCAGAGCGGGACAGGGGGAATATTCACCCCTCCACTTT	CASRAGQGEYSPLHF
-	TRBV7-9	TRBJ2-2	-	TGTGCCAGCAGCTTAGCCCCCACAGGGGAGCTGTTTTTT	CASSLAPTGELFF
-	TRBV28	TRBJ2-4	TRBD1	TGTGCCAGCAGCCCGACAGGGGAAGTCAAAAACATTCAGTACTTC	CASSPTGEVKNIQYF
-	TRBV3-1/TRBV3-2	TRBJ1-1	TRBD1	TGTGCCAGCAGCCTCGGACAGGGTGGCACTGAAGCTTTCTTT	CASSLGQGGTEAFF
few	TRBV3-1/TRBV3-2	TRBJ1-1	-	TGTGCCAGCAGCCGTGCACAGGTGAACACTGAAGCTTTCTTT	CASSRAQVNTEAFF
-	TRBV5-1	TRBJ2-1	TRBD1	TGCGCCAGCAGCTTGAAAGGGACAGGGGGCGATGAGCAGTTCTTC	CASSLKGTGGDEQFF
-	TRBV10-3	TRBJ1-1	-	TGTGCCATCAGTGACGGAGGAACTGAAGCTTTCTTT	CAISDGGTEAFF
-	TRBV27	TRBJ2-1	-	TGTGCCAGCACCACAGGGAATGACTACAATGAGCAGTTCTTC	CASTTGNDYNEQFF
-	TRBV29-1	TRBJ1-4	-	TGCAGCGTTTCCAGTGGGGGAAAACTGTTTTTT	CSVSSGGKLFF
few	TRBV6-5	TRBJ1-3	-	TGTGCCAGCAGCAGACGTAGCTCTGGAAACACCATATATTTT	CASSRRSSGNTIYF
-	TRBV7-6	TRBJ2-7	-	TGTGCCAGCAGCTTCCTGGCCCTAGGGAACGAGCAGTACTTC	CASSFLALGNEQYF
many	TRBV27	TRBJ1-5	-	TGTGCCAGCAGTTGGGGGCTCGGGCAGCCCCAGCATTTT	CASSWGLGQPQHF
-	TRBV28	TRBJ2-7	TRBD1	TGTGCCAGCAGCCGAAGCCTAACAGGGGTGGAGGAGCAGTACTTC	CASSRSLTGVEEQYF
-	TRBV4-1	TRBJ1-5	-	TGCGCCAGCAGCCAGGGACATTACAATCAGCCCCAGCATTTT	CASSQGHYNQPQHF
once	TRBV7-8	TRBJ1-2	-	TGTGCCAGCAGCTTAACGGCAGGGAACTATGGCTACACCTTC	CASSLTAGNYGYTF
-	TRBV30	TRBJ1-1	-	TGTGCCTGGAGTGTACGCCGGTTCACTGAAGCTTTCTTT	CAWSVRRFTEAFF
-	TRBV18	TRBJ2-6	-	TGTGCCAGCTCACCACCCCGACAGAGGCTTTCCCCTGGGGCCAACGTCCTGACTTTC	CASSPPRQRLSPGANVLTF
-	TRBV2	TRBJ2-3	-	TGTGCCAGCATGGTTGGGTGGCAAGATACGCAGTATTTT	CASMVGWQDTQYF
once	TRBV30	TRBJ1-2	TRBD1	TGTGCCTGTAGACGGGACAGGGGGGATTATGGCTACACCTTC	CACRRDRGDYGYTF
-	TRBV5-3	TRBJ1-6	-	TGTGCCAGAAGAAAGGACCGGGGGGGTACTGTCCCCAATTCACCCCTCCACTTT	CARRKDRGGTVPNSPLHF
-	TRBV10-3	TRBJ1-5	-	TGTGCCACCTCCCCTCCGGCATCCCTCGGGGATCAGCCCCAGCATTTT	CATSPPASLGDQPQHF
-	TRBV7-2	TRBJ1-2	-	TGTGCCAGCAGCTTTACGGTCGGGGGAGGTGGCTACACCTTC	CASSFTVGGGGYTF
-	TRBV6-6	TRBJ2-7	-	TGTGCCAGCAAGGGTGGGGGATTTTCCCCCGAGCAGTACTTC	CASKGGGFSPEQYF
-	TRBV5-1	TRBJ1-6	-	TGCGCCAGCAGCCGGCCTTCACCCCTCCACTTT	CASSRPSPLHF
-	TRBV19	TRBJ2-7	-	TGTGCCATTTCGAGGCAGGAGCCCTACGAGCAGTACTTC	CAISRQEPYEQYF
-	TRBV3-1/TRBV3-2	TRBJ2-3	-	TGTGCCAGCAGCCCATTGGGTTCGGGTCACACAGATACGCAGTATTTT	CASSPLGSGHTDTQYF
once	TRBV7-2	TRBJ2-2	-	TGTGCCAGCAGCTCAGGGGGGGGCAGCACCGGGGAGCTGTTTTTT	CASSSGGGSTGELFF
-	TRBV19	TRBJ1-1	-	TGTGCCAGTAGTATGGGGGGCTTGAACACTGAAGCTTTCTTT	CASSMGGLNTEAFF
-	TRBV12-3/TRBV12-4	TRBJ2-1	-	TGTGCCAGCACCTTTGCCCCGAACAGGGAGCAGTTCTTC	CASTFAPNREQFF
-	TRBV6-5	TRBJ2-5	-	TGTGCCAGCAGGAGGACGGGAGAGACCCAGTACTTC	CASRRTGETQYF
-	TRBV29-1	TRBJ2-7	TRBD1	TGCAGCGTTGATGTCGGTTTAGGGCAGGGGGTCTACGAGCAGTACTTC	CSVDVGLGQGVYEQYF
-	TRBV5-5	TRBJ1-2	-	TGTGCCAGCAGCTTGGAGACAGACCCTTTCTATGGCTACACCTTC	CASSLETDPFYGYTF
-	TRBV6-7	TRBJ2-2	-	TGTGCCAGCAGTCCTCATCGGGGGCGGACCGGGGAGCTGTTTTTT	CASSPHRGRTGELFF
-	TRBV6-5	TRBJ2-1	-	TGTGCCAGCAGTTCGAACGGTAACTCCTACAATGAGCAGTTCTTC	CASSSNGNSYNEQFF
-	TRBV6-1	TRBJ2-5	TRBD2	TGTGCCAGCAGTGAAGCTCTAGCGGGAGTACGGGAGACCCAGTACTTC	CASSEALAGVRETQYF
-	TRBV6-6	TRBJ2-6	-	TGTGCCAGCAACAGGGTTTCCTCTGGGGCCAACGTCCTGACTTTC	CASNRVSSGANVLTF
-	TRBV6-1	TRBJ1-1	-	TGTGCCAGCAGTGAAGCGTCCGGGGCTTTCTTT	CASSEASGAFF